What follows are 18 T cell receptor beta chains derived from one specimen sequenced in a study of blood T cell repertoires in COVID-19. Here immunoSEQ multiplex PCR was the method, and the copy in TCRdb shows in-frame clones only, minus some. The table has fewer than 300,000 clones, roughly 84% seen once. The sequencing input was peripheral blood. These TCRs come from a woman aged 18-35 years with acute or convalescent COVID-19.

This chain uses TRBV5-1 with TRBJ1-1; TRBD1 agrees at 10 bases. The germline V gene has CDR1 SGHRS and CDR2 YFSETQ. The CDR3 runs 14 residues. V lost 5 bases, J lost 3 bases, and 4 bases stayed unmatched. CDR3: CASSWTGGYTEAFF. The CDR3 nucleotides read TGCGCCAGCAGTTGGACAGGGGGGTACACTGAAGCTTTCTTT.

The chain couples TRBV10-3 to TRBJ2-3; 9 bases match TRBD2. The J segment lost 2 bases and the V segment lost 3 bases, leaving 6 bases of the junction unmatched. The CDR3 extends over 16 amino acids. Germline CDR1 reads ENHRY; CDR2 reads SYGVKD. The DNA of the CDR3 is TGTGCCATCAGTGAAACGGCGGGAGGGATCACAGATACGCAGTATTTT. Its protein product is CAISETAGGITDTQYF.

This clone was seen a single time. This chain connects TRBV27 to TRBJ2-1, with 12 bases aligning to TRBD2. CDR1 and CDR2 from the germline V gene are MNHEY and SMNVEV (reference sequence). V shed 4 bases, J shed 8 bases, and the junction held 9 bases outside the gene matches. The CDR3 loop spans 16 amino acids. DNA of the CDR3: TGTGCCAGCAGTTCCCTTCTAGCGGGAGGGGGGGATGAGCAGTTCTTC. The encoded protein is CASSSLLAGGGDEQFF.

This chain uses TRBV27 with TRBJ2-7; tentatively, D is TRBD1 (5 bases). Germline lookup yields CDR1 MNHEY and CDR2 SMNVEV (reference sequence). The CDR3 spans 15 residues. Trimming cost V 5 bases and J 1 base, with 15 bases left between them. CDR3 sequence (DNA): TGTGCCAGCAGTCCACTCACCGACAGTTCCTACGAGCAGTACTTC. It yields the protein CASSPLTDSSYEQYF.

CDR3 nucleotide sequence: TGTGCCAGCAGCTTAGATCCGTTGCGACAGGGTGATTCACCCCTCCACTTT. This encodes CASSLDPLRQGDSPLHF. The chain carries TRBV11-2 and TRBJ1-6; 7 nucleotides match TRBD1. The germline V gene encodes CDR1 SGHAT and CDR2 FQNNGV. The CDR3 spans 17 residues. V dropped 0 bases and J dropped 8; count of bases not matched to a gene: 10.

The chain joins TRBV4-3 to TRBJ2-7; 11 nucleotides agree with TRBD2. From germline, CDR1 is LGHNA and CDR2 YSLEER. J lost 2 bases, V lost 4 bases, and 7 bases had no gene match. This CDR3 has 16 amino acids. The CDR3 region has the DNA TGCGCCAGCAGCCGGACGCCGACTAGCGGGGCCTACGAGCAGTACTTC. The encoded protein is CASSRTPTSGAYEQYF.

For the CDR3, the DNA is TGTGCCAGCAGCGCCCTCGCAGGACAGGGAAGGAACGAGCAGTACTTC. Translation: CASSALAGQGRNEQYF. The chain employs TRBV7-9 and TRBJ2-7, with 8 bases that match TRBD1. The trim removed 5 bases at V and 5 bases at J, leaving 14 bases unmatched. This CDR3 spans 16 amino acids. CDR1 is SEHNR and CDR2 is FQNEAQ in the germline V gene (reference sequence).

This chain links TRBV5-1 with TRBJ2-1, with 10 bases aligning to TRBD1. CDR3 size: 15 residues. Germline CDR1 SGHRS, CDR2 YFSETQ. The V gene end was trimmed by 4 bases and the J gene end by 3 bases; junction bases not matched to a gene: 4. The CDR3 reads CASSLGTGDYNEQFF. CDR3 bases: TGCGCCAGCAGCCTCGGGACAGGGGACTACAATGAGCAGTTCTTC.

This clone has only one observation. The chain recombines TRBV1 with TRBJ2-5; TRBD2 reflects the table's D call only, with no check against the DNA. TRBV1 is tagged as a pseudogene. CDR3 length: 11 amino acids. The CDR3 here is CTSIERETQYF. CDR3 bases: TGCACCAGCATCGAGCGGGAGACCCAGTACTTC.

This clone was recorded a few times. The V and J genes are TRBV18 and TRBJ2-7, with 9 bases fitting TRBD2. From germline, CDR1 is KGHSH and CDR2 LQKENI. The CDR3 contains 13 residues. V shed 4 bases, J shed 6 bases, and the junction held 4 bases outside the gene matches. The CDR3 reads CASSQTSGTEQYF. The DNA of the CDR3 is TGTGCCAGCTCACAGACTAGCGGAACCGAGCAGTACTTC.

The gene calls are TRBV30 and TRBJ2-7; a possible D gene is TRBD2 (5 bases). Germline loops: CDR1 GTSNPN, CDR2 SVGIG (reference sequence). V lost 0 bases to trimming and J lost 8 bases, with 17 bases between them. The CDR3 length is 14 residues. CDR3 nucleotides: TGTGCCTGGAGTGTCAGCGGCGGTTCCTTAAAGCAGTACTTC. It encodes CAWSVSGGSLKQYF.

The chain couples TRBV5-1 to TRBJ2-2; TRBD2 aligns across 15 bases. V was clipped by 4 bases and J by 0 bases; unmatched bases: 4. The CDR3 extends over 18 amino acids. Germline-derived CDR1 and CDR2 are SGHRS and YFSETQ. For the CDR3, the DNA is TGCGCCAGCAGCCCGGGACTAGCGGGAGGAGCGAACACCGGGGAGCTGTTTTTT. As protein: CASSPGLAGGANTGELFF.

CDR3 region: CASSVQGVNTGELFF. CDR3 bases: TGTGCCAGTAGTGTGCAGGGGGTGAACACCGGGGAGCTGTTTTTT. V gene TRBV19 combines with J gene TRBJ2-2, with 7 bases lining up with TRBD1. Germline assignment: CDR1 LNHDA and CDR2 SQIVND (reference sequence). CDR3 length: 15 residues. Germline trimming cut 5 bases from V and 1 base from J; bases unmatched to any gene: 4.

This clone has just a few counts. The V gene is TRBV5-1, the J gene TRBJ1-6; no reliable D call. CDR3 size: 15 residues. Germline CDR1 and CDR2: SGHRS and YFSETQ. Trimming shortened V by 0 bases and J by 5 bases, and 9 bases separated the two germline ends. The CDR3 nucleotides are TGCGCCAGCAGCTTGGCCCGCGAGAATAATTCACCCCTCCACTTT. This translates into CASSLARENNSPLHF.

This clone was seen only once. This rearrangement joins TRBV19 to TRBJ2-6, with D possibly matching TRBD2 (5 bases). CDR1 is LNHDA and CDR2 is SQIVND in the germline V gene (reference sequence). This CDR3 spans 14 amino acids. Trimming took 5 bases from V and 4 from J, leaving 9 bases between them. CDR3 sequence: CASSYTGGANVLTF. DNA of the CDR3: TGTGCCAGTAGTTACACGGGGGGGGCCAACGTCCTGACTTTC.

The genes are TRBV6-2 or TRBV6-3 and TRBJ1-2; no definite D call. In germline, CDR1 is MNHEY, CDR2 SVGEGT. The CDR3 runs to 13 residues. Trimming left V 5 bases short and J 7 bases short, with 14 bases between. CDR3 in DNA: TGTGCCAGCAGTCCCCCTCGCGGGTTTGGCTACACCTTC. Translated: CASSPPRGFGYTF.

The chain couples TRBV5-1 to TRBJ2-1; 10 bases fit TRBD2. With 0 bases clipped from V and 8 bases from J, the junction kept 8 bases outside the gene matches. This CDR3 region has 16 residues. Germline assignment: CDR1 SGHRS and CDR2 YFSETQ. Here the CDR3 DNA reads TGCGCCAGCAGCTTGGTAGCGGGAGGCTCTCTTCATGAGCAGTTCTTC. Protein: CASSLVAGGSLHEQFF. Variable domain in full (rest from reference TRBV5-1 and TRBJ2-1): KAGVTQTPRYLIKTRGQQVTLSCSPISGHRSVSWYQQTPGQGLQFLFEYFSETQRNKGNFPGRFSGRQFSNSRSEMNVSTLELGDSALYLCASSLVAGGSLHEQFFGPGTRLTVL.

J is TRBJ1-3 and V is TRBV19; D not resolved. V lost 2 bases and J lost 0, with 11 bases in between. From germline, CDR1 is LNHDA and CDR2 SQIVND (reference sequence). The CDR3 contains 16 residues. CDR3 DNA sequence: TGTGCCAGTAGTATATCTTTGATCAGCTCTGGAAACACCATATATTTT. Protein: CASSISLISSGNTIYF.